This TCR beta chain comes out of a study of OX40 agonist ivuxolimab in advanced cancers. Study overall: Patients were dosed with the agonistic anti-OX40 (CD134) antibody ivuxolimab. Patient treatment consisted of intravenous ivuxolimab administration every 2 weeks at 0.01 to 10 mg/kg.

This CDR3 has 14 residues. Looked up from germline, CDR1 is SGHVS and CDR2 is FQNEAQ. V was trimmed by 0 bases and J by 3 bases, leaving 6 bases between them. Comments on this clone: Its cognate antigen is unknown.

Study findings and constraints: The work left the antigen specificity of expanded peripheral T cells undetermined.

Only in-frame clones appear in the TCRdb table, and some are missing; sequencing was by immunoSEQ multiplex PCR. The table shows about 26,000 clones, with about 87% occurring only once. The rearrangement joins TRBV7-8 to TRBJ1-5; D remains ambiguous. The receptor comes from an adult with an advanced solid tumor such as melanoma, head and neck, liver or kidney cancer. The source was CD4+ or CD8+ T cells sorted from blood, collected in a trial of the OX40 agonist ivuxolimab. CDR3 region: CASSLAGFNQPQHF. DNA for the CDR3: TGTGCCAGCAGCTTAGCAGGGTTCAATCAGCCCCAGCATTTT. Combining the CDR3 with reference TRBV7-8 and TRBJ1-5 gives the whole variable domain GAGVSQSPRYKVAKRGQDVALRCDPISGHVSLFWYQQALGQGPEFLTYFQNEAQLDKSGLPSDRFFAERPEGSVSTLKIQRTQQEDSAVYLCASSLAGFNQPQHFGDGTRLSIL.